The rows below give T cell receptor beta chains drawn from one sample of a study of shared clonotypes between healthy human individuals. Generated by immunoSEQ multiplex PCR, the TCRdb table keeps only in-frame clones and is missing some. The sample has around 2,100,000 clones, around 96% seen once. The sequencing input was naive CD8+ T cells sorted from blood. Receptors originate from a man aged 18 to 30 in good health. Both conserved end residues are part of each CDR3. Fields, in order: V gene, clone size, J gene, D gene, CDR3 protein, CDR3 DNA. D genes are given only for firm matches. Only part of the rows carry a size: once, few, many, or a class if the clone is expanded.

TRBV6-5	few	TRBJ1-6	-	CASSYVDSPLHF	TGTGCCAGCAGTTACGTGGATTCACCCCTCCACTTT
TRBV10-3	-	TRBJ2-4	-	CATEGGERVKNIQYF	TGTGCCACCGAGGGGGGGGAGAGGGTCAAAAACATTCAGTACTTC
TRBV6-4	-	TRBJ2-3	-	CASSVEGYTDTQYF	TGTGCCAGCAGTGTGGAGGGGTACACAGATACGCAGTATTTT
TRBV7-9	-	TRBJ1-6	-	CASSLSVDSPLHF	TGTGCCAGCAGCTTAAGTGTGGATTCACCCCTCCACTTT
TRBV5-1	-	TRBJ2-7	TRBD1	CASSLVVGQGTYEQYF	TGCGCCAGCAGCTTGGTAGTGGGACAGGGAACCTACGAGCAGTACTTC
TRBV2	-	TRBJ1-5	-	CASSEGGLGNQPQHF	TGTGCCAGCAGTGAAGGGGGGCTTGGCAATCAGCCCCAGCATTTT
TRBV27	-	TRBJ2-3	-	CASSLDGPTDTQYF	TGTGCCAGCAGCCTCGACGGGCCCACAGATACGCAGTATTTT
TRBV7-9	-	TRBJ2-7	-	CASSSDSSYEQYF	TGTGCCAGCAGTTCAGACAGCTCCTACGAGCAGTACTTC
TRBV7-9	-	TRBJ1-3	TRBD1	CASSLSGDRASSGNTIYF	TGTGCCAGCAGCTTAAGCGGGGACAGGGCGAGCTCTGGAAACACCATATATTTT
TRBV6-6	-	TRBJ2-5	-	CASSYSIQDSQETQYF	TGTGCCAGCAGTTACTCGATCCAGGACAGCCAAGAGACCCAGTACTTC
TRBV4-1	-	TRBJ2-7	TRBD1	CASSQKWTGTYEQYF	TGCGCCAGCAGCCAAAAGTGGACAGGGACCTACGAGCAGTACTTC
TRBV4-3	-	TRBJ2-7	TRBD1	CASSRGTGDYEQYF	TGCGCCAGCAGCCGAGGGACAGGGGACTACGAGCAGTACTTC
TRBV7-9	-	TRBJ2-5	-	CASSLGYGDQETQYF	TGTGCCAGCAGCTTAGGATATGGGGACCAAGAGACCCAGTACTTC
TRBV27	-	TRBJ1-4	-	CASSLTSGEKLFF	TGTGCCAGCAGTTTGACCTCGGGTGAAAAACTGTTTTTT
TRBV29-1	-	TRBJ2-7	-	CSVVILGGKSSYEQYF	TGCAGCGTTGTGATCCTGGGCGGGAAGTCCTCCTACGAGCAGTACTTC
TRBV6-5	-	TRBJ2-7	TRBD1	CASSPGTGWHEQYF	TGTGCCAGCAGTCCCGGGACAGGGTGGCACGAGCAGTACTTC
TRBV6-5	-	TRBJ1-1	TRBD1	CASSSLTGFTEAFF	TGTGCCAGCAGTTCCCTGACAGGGTTCACTGAAGCTTTCTTT
TRBV27	-	TRBJ2-1	-	CASSLGFIYNEQFF	TGTGCCAGCAGTTTAGGATTTATCTACAATGAGCAGTTCTTC
TRBV7-8	-	TRBJ2-7	TRBD1	CASSLAGTGYEQYF	TGTGCCAGCAGCTTAGCGGGGACAGGGTACGAGCAGTACTTC
TRBV2	-	TRBJ2-1	-	CASSGLADLGDNEQFF	TGTGCCAGCAGTGGCTTAGCGGATCTGGGGGACAATGAGCAGTTCTTC
TRBV27	-	TRBJ2-7	-	CASSLLGDSEQYF	TGTGCCAGCAGTCTATTAGGTGACTCCGAGCAGTACTTC
TRBV28	-	TRBJ2-5	-	CASSSPTETQYF	TGTGCCAGCAGTTCCCCCACTGAGACCCAGTACTTC
TRBV27	-	TRBJ2-1	-	CASSPGNEQFF	TGTGCCAGCAGTCCTGGCAATGAGCAGTTCTTC
TRBV7-9	-	TRBJ2-5	TRBD2	CASSLARGAGQETQYF	TGTGCCAGCAGCTTAGCGCGGGGGGCGGGACAAGAGACCCAGTACTTC
TRBV27	-	TRBJ2-3	-	CASSLWYGGAASTDTQYF	TGTGCCAGCAGTTTATGGTACGGCGGGGCAGCAAGCACAGATACGCAGTATTTT
TRBV7-9	-	TRBJ2-1	TRBD2	CASRLAGTSYNEQFF	TGTGCCAGCAGACTAGCGGGAACGTCCTACAATGAGCAGTTCTTC
TRBV5-6	-	TRBJ1-4	-	CASITTGSGLTNEKLFF	TGTGCCAGCATCACTACCGGTTCGGGACTGACTAATGAAAAACTGTTTTTT
TRBV11-2	-	TRBJ2-2	TRBD1	CASSLAGTGFGGELFF	TGTGCCAGCAGCTTAGCTGGGACAGGGTTCGGCGGGGAGCTGTTTTTT
TRBV19	-	TRBJ2-7	-	CASASGGTYEQYF	TGTGCCAGCGCATCAGGTGGCACCTACGAGCAGTACTTC
TRBV7-9	once	TRBJ1-1	-	CASSFGGPTEAFF	TGTGCCAGCAGCTTCGGGGGCCCCACTGAAGCTTTCTTT
TRBV28	-	TRBJ2-3	TRBD1	CASSSGQGGLTDTQYF	TGTGCCAGCAGTTCCGGACAGGGGGGGTTGACAGATACGCAGTATTTT
TRBV27	-	TRBJ1-4	-	CASGGYNEKLFF	TGTGCCAGTGGGGGCTATAATGAAAAACTGTTTTTT
TRBV5-4	-	TRBJ2-3	TRBD1	CASSLGPGQGRFTDTQYF	TGTGCCAGCAGCTTAGGGCCGGGACAGGGGCGGTTCACAGATACGCAGTATTTT
TRBV9	-	TRBJ1-4	-	CASSSEGGETNEKLFF	TGTGCCAGCAGCTCCGAAGGAGGAGAAACTAATGAAAAACTGTTTTTT
TRBV5-1	-	TRBJ1-2	-	CASSTSQGLNYGYTF	TGCGCCAGCAGCACTTCCCAGGGGCTGAACTATGGCTACACCTTC
TRBV4-1	-	TRBJ2-7	TRBD1	CASSQRDRSNEQYF	TGCGCCAGCAGCCAAAGGGACAGGTCCAACGAGCAGTACTTC
TRBV28	few	TRBJ2-2	-	CASSLVGDTGELFF	TGTGCCAGCAGTTTAGTTGGCGACACCGGGGAGCTGTTTTTT
TRBV7-9	-	TRBJ1-1	TRBD1	CASSSVGTGGYTEAFF	TGTGCCAGCAGCTCAGTGGGGACAGGCGGGTACACTGAAGCTTTCTTT
TRBV7-9	-	TRBJ1-1	TRBD1	CASSGTGKNTEAFF	TGTGCCAGCAGCGGGACAGGGAAGAACACTGAAGCTTTCTTT
TRBV4-3	-	TRBJ2-1	-	CASSELPRDNEQFF	TGCGCCAGCAGCGAGCTCCCAAGAGACAATGAGCAGTTCTTC
TRBV4-1	-	TRBJ2-7	TRBD1	CASSHRQGFYEQYF	TGCGCCAGCAGCCACCGACAGGGATTCTACGAGCAGTACTTC
TRBV6-1	-	TRBJ1-1	-	CASSEGRENTEAFF	TGTGCCAGCAGTGAGGGACGGGAGAACACTGAAGCTTTCTTT
TRBV19	-	TRBJ1-2	-	CASSQRGIDYGYTF	TGTGCCAGTAGTCAGCGCGGCATCGACTATGGCTACACCTTC
TRBV9	-	TRBJ2-7	TRBD1	CASSQGQTSYEQYF	TGTGCCAGCAGCCAGGGACAGACCTCCTACGAGCAGTACTTC